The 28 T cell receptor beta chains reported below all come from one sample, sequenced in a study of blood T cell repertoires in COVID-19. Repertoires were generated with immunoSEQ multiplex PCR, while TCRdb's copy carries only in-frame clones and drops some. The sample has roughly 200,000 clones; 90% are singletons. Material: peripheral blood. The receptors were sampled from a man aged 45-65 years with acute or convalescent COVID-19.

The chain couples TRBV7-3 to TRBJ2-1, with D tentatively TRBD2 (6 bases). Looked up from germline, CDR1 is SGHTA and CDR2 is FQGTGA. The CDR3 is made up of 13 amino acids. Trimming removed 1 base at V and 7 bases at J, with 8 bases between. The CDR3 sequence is CASSLIGGNEQFF. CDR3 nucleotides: TGTGCCAGCAGCTTAATCGGGGGTAATGAGCAGTTCTTC.

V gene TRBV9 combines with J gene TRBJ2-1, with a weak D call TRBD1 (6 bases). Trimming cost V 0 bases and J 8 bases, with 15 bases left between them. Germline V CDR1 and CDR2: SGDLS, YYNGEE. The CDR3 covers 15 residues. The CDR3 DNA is TGTGCCAGCAGCGTAGGGGGGCCCCACCCCCATGAGCAGTTCTTC. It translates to CASSVGGPHPHEQFF.

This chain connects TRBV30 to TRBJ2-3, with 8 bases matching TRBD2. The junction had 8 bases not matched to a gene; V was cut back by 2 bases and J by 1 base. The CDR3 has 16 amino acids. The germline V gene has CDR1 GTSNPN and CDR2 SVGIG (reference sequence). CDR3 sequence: CAWSRISRGGTDTQYF. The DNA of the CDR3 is TGTGCCTGGAGTCGAATCTCGCGGGGGGGCACAGATACGCAGTATTTT.

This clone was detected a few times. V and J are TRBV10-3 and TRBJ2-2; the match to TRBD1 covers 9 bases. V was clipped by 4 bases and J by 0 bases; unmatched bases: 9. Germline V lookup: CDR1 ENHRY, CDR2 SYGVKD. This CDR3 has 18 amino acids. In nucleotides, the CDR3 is TGTGCCATCAGTGGCTCGGGACAGGGAGTAACGAACACCGGGGAGCTGTTTTTT. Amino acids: CAISGSGQGVTNTGELFF.

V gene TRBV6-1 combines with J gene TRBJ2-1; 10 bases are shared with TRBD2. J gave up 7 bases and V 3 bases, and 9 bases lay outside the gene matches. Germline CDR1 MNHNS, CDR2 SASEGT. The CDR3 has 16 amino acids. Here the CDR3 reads CASSDPIAGGLNEQFF. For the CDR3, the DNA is TGTGCCAGCAGTGATCCTATAGCGGGAGGCTTGAATGAGCAGTTCTTC.

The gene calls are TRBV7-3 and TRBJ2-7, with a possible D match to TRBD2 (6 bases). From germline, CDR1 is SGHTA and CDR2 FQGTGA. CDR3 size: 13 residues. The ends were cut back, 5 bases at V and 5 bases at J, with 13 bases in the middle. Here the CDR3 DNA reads TGTGCCAGCAGCCCGACTAGTGTCGACGAGCAGTACTTC. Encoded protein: CASSPTSVDEQYF.

In DNA, the CDR3 is TGTGCCAGCAGCACGGGTAGCAATCAGCCCCAGCATTTT. Protein product: CASSTGSNQPQHF. The chain is built from TRBV28 and TRBJ1-5, with no clear D. CDR1 and CDR2 from the germline V gene are MDHEN and SYDVKM. This CDR3 spans 13 amino acids. With 6 bases removed from V and 0 bases from J, the gap between germline ends came to 6 bases.

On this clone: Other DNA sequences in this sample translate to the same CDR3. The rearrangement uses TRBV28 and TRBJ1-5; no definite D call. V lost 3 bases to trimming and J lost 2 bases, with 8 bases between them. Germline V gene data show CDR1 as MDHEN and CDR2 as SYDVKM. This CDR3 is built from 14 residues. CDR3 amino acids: CASSLMGGNQPQHF. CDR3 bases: TGTGCCAGCAGTTTGATGGGCGGCAATCAGCCCCAGCATTTT.

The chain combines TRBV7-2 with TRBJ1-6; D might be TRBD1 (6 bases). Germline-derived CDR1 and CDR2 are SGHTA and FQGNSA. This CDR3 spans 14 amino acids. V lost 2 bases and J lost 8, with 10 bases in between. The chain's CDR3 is CASSLNRVDSPLHF. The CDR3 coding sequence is TGTGCCAGCAGCTTAAACAGGGTTGATTCACCCCTCCACTTT.

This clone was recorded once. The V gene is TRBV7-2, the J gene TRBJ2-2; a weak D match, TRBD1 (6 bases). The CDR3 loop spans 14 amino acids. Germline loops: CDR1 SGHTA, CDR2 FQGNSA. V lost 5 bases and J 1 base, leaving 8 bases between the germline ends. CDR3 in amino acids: CASSVGQNTGELFF. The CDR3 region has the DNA TGTGCCAGCAGCGTGGGACAGAACACCGGGGAGCTGTTTTTT.

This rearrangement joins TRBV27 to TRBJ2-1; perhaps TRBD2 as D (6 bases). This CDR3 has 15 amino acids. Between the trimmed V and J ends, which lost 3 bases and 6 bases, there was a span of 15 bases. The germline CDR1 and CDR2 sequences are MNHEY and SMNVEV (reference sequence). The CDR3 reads CASSFWEASGNEQFF. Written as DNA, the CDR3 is TGTGCCAGCAGTTTTTGGGAGGCGTCAGGCAATGAGCAGTTCTTC.

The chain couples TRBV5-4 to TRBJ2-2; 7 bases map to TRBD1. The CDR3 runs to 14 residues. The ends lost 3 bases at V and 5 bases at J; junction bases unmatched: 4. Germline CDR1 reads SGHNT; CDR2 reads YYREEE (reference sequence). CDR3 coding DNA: TGTGCCAGCAGCTCGACAGGGAGAACCGGGGAGCTGTTTTTT. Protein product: CASSSTGRTGELFF.

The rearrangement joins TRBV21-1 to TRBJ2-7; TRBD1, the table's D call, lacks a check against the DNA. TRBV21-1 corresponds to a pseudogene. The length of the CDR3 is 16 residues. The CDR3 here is CASSTFPGQATYEQYV. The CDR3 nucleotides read TGTGCCAGCAGCACGTTTCCGGGACAGGCTACCTACGAGCAGTACGTC.

CDR3 nucleotides: TGCAGCGTTGGGGCAGATAATGAAAAACTGTTTTTT. Its translation is CSVGADNEKLFF. J is TRBJ1-4 and V is TRBV29-1; no definite D call. The CDR3 is made up of 12 amino acids. V lost 4 bases and J lost 4, with 7 bases in between. Germline values: CDR1 SQVTM, CDR2 ANQGSEA.

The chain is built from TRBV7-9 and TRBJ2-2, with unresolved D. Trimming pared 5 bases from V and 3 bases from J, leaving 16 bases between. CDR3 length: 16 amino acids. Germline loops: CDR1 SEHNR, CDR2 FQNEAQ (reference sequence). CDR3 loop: CASSTTRTDYTGELFF. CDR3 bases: TGTGCCAGCAGCACCACCCGTACAGATTACACCGGGGAGCTGTTTTTT.

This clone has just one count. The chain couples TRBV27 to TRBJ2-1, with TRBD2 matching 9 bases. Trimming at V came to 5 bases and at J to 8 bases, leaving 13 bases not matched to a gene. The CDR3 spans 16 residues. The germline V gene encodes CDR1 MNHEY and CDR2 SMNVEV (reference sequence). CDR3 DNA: TGTGCCAGCAGTCTCACCGGGACTAGCTTTTTCCATGAGCAGTTCTTC. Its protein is CASSLTGTSFFHEQFF.

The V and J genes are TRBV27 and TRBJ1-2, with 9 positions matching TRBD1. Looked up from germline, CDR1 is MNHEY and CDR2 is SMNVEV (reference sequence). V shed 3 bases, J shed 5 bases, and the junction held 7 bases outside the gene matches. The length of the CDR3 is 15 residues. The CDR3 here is CASSLGRDREYGYTF. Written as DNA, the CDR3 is TGTGCCAGCAGTTTGGGCCGGGACAGGGAGTATGGCTACACCTTC.

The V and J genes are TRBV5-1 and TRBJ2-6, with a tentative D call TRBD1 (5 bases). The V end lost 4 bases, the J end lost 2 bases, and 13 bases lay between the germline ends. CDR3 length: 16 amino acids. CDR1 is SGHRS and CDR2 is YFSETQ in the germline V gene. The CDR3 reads CASSQITGPGANVLTF. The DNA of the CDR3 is TGCGCCAGCAGCCAAATTACAGGTCCTGGGGCCAACGTCCTGACTTTC.

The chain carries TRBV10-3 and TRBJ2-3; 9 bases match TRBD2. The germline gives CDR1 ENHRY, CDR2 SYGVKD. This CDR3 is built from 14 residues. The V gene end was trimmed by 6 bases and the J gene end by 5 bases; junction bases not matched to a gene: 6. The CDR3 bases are TGTGCCATCAGCAGCGGGAGGATCGAAGATACGCAGTATTTT. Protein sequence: CAISSGRIEDTQYF.

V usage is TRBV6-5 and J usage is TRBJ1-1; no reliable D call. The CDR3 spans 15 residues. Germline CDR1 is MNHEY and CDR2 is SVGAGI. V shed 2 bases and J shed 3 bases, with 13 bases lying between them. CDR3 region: CASSYSIRGDTEAFF. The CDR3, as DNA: TGTGCCAGCAGTTACAGTATCCGGGGAGACACTGAAGCTTTCTTT.

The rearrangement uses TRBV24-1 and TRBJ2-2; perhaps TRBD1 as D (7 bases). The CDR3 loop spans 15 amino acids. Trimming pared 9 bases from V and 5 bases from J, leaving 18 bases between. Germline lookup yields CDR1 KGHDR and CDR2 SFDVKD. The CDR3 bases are TGTGCCACCGCCGACAGGCAGGGGGGTACCGGGGAGCTGTTTTTT. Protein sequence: CATADRQGGTGELFF.

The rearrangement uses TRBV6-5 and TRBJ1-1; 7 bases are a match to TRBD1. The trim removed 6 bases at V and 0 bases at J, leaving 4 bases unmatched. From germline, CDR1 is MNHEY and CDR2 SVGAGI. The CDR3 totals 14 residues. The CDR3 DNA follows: TGTGCCAGCAGCCACAGGGGCTTGAACACTGAAGCTTTCTTT. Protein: CASSHRGLNTEAFF.

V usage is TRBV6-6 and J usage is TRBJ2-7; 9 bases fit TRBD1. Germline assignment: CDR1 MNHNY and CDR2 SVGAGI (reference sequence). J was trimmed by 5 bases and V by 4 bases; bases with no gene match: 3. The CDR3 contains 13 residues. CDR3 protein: CASSSRDRDEQYV. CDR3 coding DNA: TGTGCCAGCAGTTCCCGGGACAGGGACGAGCAGTACGTC.

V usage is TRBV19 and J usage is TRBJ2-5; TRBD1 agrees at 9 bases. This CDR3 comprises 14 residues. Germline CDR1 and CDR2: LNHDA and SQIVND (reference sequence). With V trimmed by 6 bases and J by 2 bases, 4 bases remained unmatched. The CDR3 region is CASRRDRDQETQYF. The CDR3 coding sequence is TGTGCCAGTAGACGGGACAGGGATCAAGAGACCCAGTACTTC.

The CDR3 nucleotides are TGTGCCAGCAGCCCCCAGACTAGCGCCAATGAGCAGTTCTTC. Its protein product is CASSPQTSANEQFF. V is TRBV7-3 and J is TRBJ2-1; 8 bases map to TRBD2. CDR1 SGHTA and CDR2 FQGTGA come from the germline V gene. Germline trimming cut 5 bases from V and 6 bases from J; bases unmatched to any gene: 6. This CDR3 comprises 14 residues.

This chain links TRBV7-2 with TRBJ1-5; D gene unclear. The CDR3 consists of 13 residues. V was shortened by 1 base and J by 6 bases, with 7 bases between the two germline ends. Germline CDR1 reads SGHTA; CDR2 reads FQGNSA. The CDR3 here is CASSLGVSQPQHF. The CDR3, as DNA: TGTGCCAGCAGCTTAGGAGTGTCTCAGCCCCAGCATTTT.

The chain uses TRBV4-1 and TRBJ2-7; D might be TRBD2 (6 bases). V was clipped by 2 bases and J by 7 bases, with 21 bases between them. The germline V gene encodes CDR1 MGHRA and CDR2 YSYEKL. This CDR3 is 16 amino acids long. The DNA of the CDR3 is TGCGCCAGCAGCCAAAACCCCGGGACTCAGTTGGGGGAGCAGTACTTC. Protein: CASSQNPGTQLGEQYF.

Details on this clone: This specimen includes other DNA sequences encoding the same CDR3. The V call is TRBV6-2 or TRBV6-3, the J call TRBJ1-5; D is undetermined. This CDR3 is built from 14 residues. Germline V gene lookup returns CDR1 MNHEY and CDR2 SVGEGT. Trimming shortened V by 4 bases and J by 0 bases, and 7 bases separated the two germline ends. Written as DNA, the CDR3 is TGTGCCAGCAGTTCAAGAGGTAGCAATCAGCCCCAGCATTTT. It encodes CASSSRGSNQPQHF.